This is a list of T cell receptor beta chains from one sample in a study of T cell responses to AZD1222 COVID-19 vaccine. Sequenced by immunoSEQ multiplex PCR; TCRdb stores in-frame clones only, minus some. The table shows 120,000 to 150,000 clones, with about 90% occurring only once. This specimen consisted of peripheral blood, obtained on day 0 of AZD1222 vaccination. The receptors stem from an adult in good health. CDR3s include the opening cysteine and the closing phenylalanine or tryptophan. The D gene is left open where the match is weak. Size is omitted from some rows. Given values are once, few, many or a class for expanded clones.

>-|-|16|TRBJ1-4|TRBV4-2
CASSQEWTAGGEKLFF
TGTGCCAGCAGCCAAGAGTGGACAGCAGGAGGGGAAAAACTGTTTTTT
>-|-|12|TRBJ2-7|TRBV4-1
CASSPQGSEQYF
TGCGCCAGCAGCCCTCAGGGTTCCGAGCAGTACTTC
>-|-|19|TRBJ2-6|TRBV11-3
CASSSWQGSASSGANVLTF
TGTGCCAGCAGCTCCTGGCAGGGGTCTGCTTCCTCCGGGGCCAACGTCCTGACTTTC
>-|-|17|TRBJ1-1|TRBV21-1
CASKRAGTPVADTEAFF
TGTGCCAGCAAAAGAGCCGGGACCCCTGTCGCAGACACTGAAGCTTTCTTT
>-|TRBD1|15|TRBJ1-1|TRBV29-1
CSVALTGRLDTEAFF
TGCAGCGTTGCGTTGACAGGGCGATTGGACACTGAAGCTTTCTTT
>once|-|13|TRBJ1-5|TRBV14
CASSQGLNQPQHF
TGTGCCAGCAGCCAAGGGCTTAATCAGCCCCAGCATTTT
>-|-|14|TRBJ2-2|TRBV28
CASSFPPSPGELFF
TGTGCCAGCAGTTTCCCGCCCTCCCCCGGGGAGCTGTTTTTT
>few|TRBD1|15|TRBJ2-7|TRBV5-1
CASSRMGQGSYEQYF
TGCGCCAGCAGCCGGATGGGACAGGGTTCCTACGAGCAGTACTTC
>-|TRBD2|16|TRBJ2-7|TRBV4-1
CASSQSREARVYEQYF
TGCGCCAGCAGCCAATCTCGGGAGGCCCGGGTCTACGAGCAGTACTTC
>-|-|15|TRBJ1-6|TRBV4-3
CASSQGGRVNSPLHF
TGCGCCAGCAGCCAAGGCGGCAGGGTTAATTCACCCCTCCACTTT
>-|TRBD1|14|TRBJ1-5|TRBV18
CASSPRQGGQPQHF
TGTGCCAGCTCGCCCCGCCAGGGGGGTCAGCCCCAGCATTTT
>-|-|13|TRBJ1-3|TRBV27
CASSMTEGNTIYF
TGTGCCAGCAGTATGACCGAAGGAAACACCATATATTTT
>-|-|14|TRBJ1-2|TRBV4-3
CASSQEWRDYGYTF
TGCGCCAGCAGCCAAGAGTGGAGGGATTATGGCTACACCTTC
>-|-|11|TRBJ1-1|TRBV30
CAWSREAEAFF
TGTGCCTGGAGCCGGGAGGCTGAAGCTTTCTTT
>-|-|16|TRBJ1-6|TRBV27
CASSLVDNSYNSPLHF
TGTGCCAGCAGTTTGGTGGACAACTCCTATAATTCACCCCTCCACTTT
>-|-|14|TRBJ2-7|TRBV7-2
CASRNLGTAYEQYF
TGTGCCAGCAGGAACCTGGGTACCGCCTACGAGCAGTACTTC
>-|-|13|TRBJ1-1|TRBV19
CASTLGGNTEAFF
TGTGCCAGTACCCTGGGAGGGAACACTGAAGCTTTCTTT
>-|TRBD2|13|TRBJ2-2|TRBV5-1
CASSRLASGELFF
TGCGCCAGCAGCCGACTAGCTAGCGGGGAGCTGTTTTTT
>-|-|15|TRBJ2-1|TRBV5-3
CARVLGGGSYNEQFF
TGTGCCAGGGTCTTAGGAGGGGGGTCCTACAATGAGCAGTTCTTC
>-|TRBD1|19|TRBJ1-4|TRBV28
CASSLVWDRGPRSNEKLFF
TGTGCCAGCAGTTTAGTTTGGGACAGGGGTCCTCGTTCAAATGAAAAACTGTTTTTT
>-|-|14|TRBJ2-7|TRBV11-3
CASSLQPYSYEQYF
TGTGCCAGCAGCTTGCAGCCCTACTCCTACGAGCAGTACTTC
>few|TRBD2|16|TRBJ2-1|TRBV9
CASSRRTSGSLDEQFF
TGTGCCAGCAGCAGACGGACTAGCGGGAGTCTCGATGAGCAGTTCTTC
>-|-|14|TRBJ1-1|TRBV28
CASSFRGGGTEAFF
TGTGCCAGCAGTTTTAGGGGTGGGGGCACTGAAGCTTTCTTT
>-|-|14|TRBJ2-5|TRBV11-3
CASSRTVSRETQYF
TGTGCCAGCAGTCGGACTGTCTCGCGGGAGACCCAGTACTTC
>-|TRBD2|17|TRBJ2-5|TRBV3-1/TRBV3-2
CASSQAGLAGGQETQYF
TGTGCCAGCAGCCAAGCGGGACTAGCGGGGGGACAAGAGACCCAGTACTTC
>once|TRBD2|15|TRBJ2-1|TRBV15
CATSFGSGGYNEQFF
TGTGCCACCAGCTTCGGTAGCGGGGGTTACAATGAGCAGTTCTTC
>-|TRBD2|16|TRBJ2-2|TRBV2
CASSEAAGANTGELFF
TGTGCCAGCAGTGAGGCAGCGGGGGCGAACACCGGGGAGCTGTTTTTT
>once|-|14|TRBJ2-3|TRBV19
CASSQQRATDTQYF
TGTGCCAGTAGTCAGCAGCGGGCCACAGATACGCAGTATTTT
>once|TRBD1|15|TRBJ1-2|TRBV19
CASTRQAGGNYGYTF
TGTGCCAGTACCCGCCAAGCAGGGGGCAACTATGGCTACACCTTC
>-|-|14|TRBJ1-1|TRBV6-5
CASTVRGMNTEAFF
TGTGCCAGCACCGTCAGGGGAATGAACACTGAAGCTTTCTTT
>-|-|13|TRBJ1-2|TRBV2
CASRQGQIYGYTF
TGTGCCAGCAGACAGGGACAAATCTATGGCTACACCTTC
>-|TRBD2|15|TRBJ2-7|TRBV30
CAWSVVVAGAYEQYF
TGTGCCTGGAGTGTAGTAGTAGCGGGAGCCTACGAGCAGTACTTC
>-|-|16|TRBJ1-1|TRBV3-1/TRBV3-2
CASSQEGAARETEAFF
TGTGCCAGCAGCCAAGAGGGCGCCGCCAGGGAAACTGAAGCTTTCTTT
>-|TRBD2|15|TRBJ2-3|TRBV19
CASSRAGVFPDTQYF
TGTGCCAGTAGTAGGGCGGGAGTATTCCCAGATACGCAGTATTTT
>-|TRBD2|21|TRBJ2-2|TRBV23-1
CASSQCFSGTSGASNTGELFF
TGCGCCAGCAGTCAATGTTTCTCCGGGACTAGCGGGGCTTCGAACACCGGGGAGCTGTTTTTT
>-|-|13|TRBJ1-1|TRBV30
CAWSGRENTEAFF
TGTGCCTGGAGTGGACGGGAAAACACTGAAGCTTTCTTT
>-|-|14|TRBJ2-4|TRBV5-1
CASSLGGAKNIQYF
TGCGCCAGCAGCTTGGGTGGGGCCAAAAACATTCAGTACTTC
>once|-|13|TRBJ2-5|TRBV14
CASSQDIGVAQYF
TGTGCCAGCAGCCAAGATATAGGGGTGGCCCAGTACTTC
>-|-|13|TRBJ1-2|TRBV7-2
CASSLGAGYGYTF
TGTGCCAGCAGCTTAGGGGCTGGGTATGGCTACACCTTC
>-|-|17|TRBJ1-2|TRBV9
CASSPRPLDWGPYGYTF
TGTGCCAGCAGCCCAAGGCCCCTTGACTGGGGCCCCTATGGCTACACCTTC
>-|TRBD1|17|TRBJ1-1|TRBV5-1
CASSLPKTGAPNTEAFF
TGCGCCAGCAGCCTCCCTAAGACAGGGGCCCCGAACACTGAAGCTTTCTTT
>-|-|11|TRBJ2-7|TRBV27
CASSGGGEQYF
TGTGCCAGCAGCGGGGGTGGGGAGCAGTACTTC
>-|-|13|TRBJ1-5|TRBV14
CASSQGMNQPQHF
TGTGCCAGCAGCCAGGGGATGAATCAGCCCCAGCATTTT
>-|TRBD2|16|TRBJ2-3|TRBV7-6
CASSSQTSGSADTQYF
TGTGCCAGCAGCTCCCAGACTAGCGGGAGTGCAGATACGCAGTATTTT
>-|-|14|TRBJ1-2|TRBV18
CASSPELTNYGYTF
TGTGCCAGCTCACCAGAATTAACCAACTATGGCTACACCTTC
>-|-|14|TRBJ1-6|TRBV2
CASSIMGSPAPLHF
TGTGCCAGCAGTATTATGGGATCACCTGCACCCCTCCACTTT
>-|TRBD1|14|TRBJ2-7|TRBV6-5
CASSYRRGSYEQYF
TGTGCCAGCAGTTACCGCAGGGGGTCCTACGAGCAGTACTTC
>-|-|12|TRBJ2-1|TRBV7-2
CASSMGHREQFF
TGTGCCAGCAGCATGGGACACCGTGAGCAGTTCTTC
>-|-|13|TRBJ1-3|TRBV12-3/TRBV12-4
CASSYAAGNTIYF
TGTGCCAGCAGTTACGCTGCTGGAAACACCATATATTTT
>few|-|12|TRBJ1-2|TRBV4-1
CASSQGRPGITF
TGCGCCAGCAGCCAAGGTCGTCCAGGGATCACCTTC
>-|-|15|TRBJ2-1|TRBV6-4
CASSGKGGSYNEQFF
TGTGCCAGCAGTGGTAAAGGGGGTTCCTACAATGAGCAGTTCTTC
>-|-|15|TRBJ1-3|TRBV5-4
CASSFGGEGGNTIYF
TGTGCCAGCAGCTTCGGCGGAGAAGGGGGAAACACCATATATTTT
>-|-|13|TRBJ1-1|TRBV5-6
CASSLAPSTEAFF
TGTGCCAGCAGCTTGGCTCCAAGCACTGAAGCTTTCTTT
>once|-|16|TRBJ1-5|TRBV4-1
CASSQEVRPSNQPQHF
TGCGCCAGCAGCCAAGAGGTCAGACCTAGCAATCAGCCCCAGCATTTT
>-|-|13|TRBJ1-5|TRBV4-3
CASSQDQGQPQHF
TGCGCCAGCAGCCAAGATCAGGGTCAGCCCCAGCATTTT
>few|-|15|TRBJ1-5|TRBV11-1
CASSLAGVSNQPQHF
TGTGCCAGCAGCTTAGCGGGGGTCAGCAATCAGCCCCAGCATTTT
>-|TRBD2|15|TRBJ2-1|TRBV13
CASSLDGRAGNEQFF
TGTGCCAGCAGCTTGGACGGGAGGGCCGGGAATGAGCAGTTCTTC